This entry features one TCR beta chain sequence. Germline V lookup: CDR1 SGHRS, CDR2 YFSETQ. Trimming removed 1 base at V and 5 bases at J, with 13 bases between. This CDR3 comprises 15 residues. This sample was included in a study of blood T cell repertoires in COVID-19. As for the study in general: Acute and convalescent COVID-19 samples came from the United States, Italy and Spain. The analysed material was cDNA or gDNA that came from T cells, B-cell-depleted T cells, or PBMCs.

In the authors' methods: Scientists estimated how many nucleated cells there were by amplifying reference gene primers. Profiled with immunoSEQ multiplex PCR; TCRdb holds only in-frame clones, not every one. V and J calls and clone size are given by that table; D and trimming were obtained from the DNA. The repertoire holds tens of thousands of clones, with roughly 73% as singletons. This TCR came from a woman aged 60-75 years with acute or convalescent COVID-19. The rearrangement joins TRBV5-1 to TRBJ2-1, with D possibly being TRBD2 (5 bases). The sequencing sample was made of peripheral blood. The CDR3 loop reads CASSLNGESNNEQFF. CDR3 in DNA: TGCGCCAGCAGCTTGAACGGGGAATCCAACAATGAGCAGTTCTTC.